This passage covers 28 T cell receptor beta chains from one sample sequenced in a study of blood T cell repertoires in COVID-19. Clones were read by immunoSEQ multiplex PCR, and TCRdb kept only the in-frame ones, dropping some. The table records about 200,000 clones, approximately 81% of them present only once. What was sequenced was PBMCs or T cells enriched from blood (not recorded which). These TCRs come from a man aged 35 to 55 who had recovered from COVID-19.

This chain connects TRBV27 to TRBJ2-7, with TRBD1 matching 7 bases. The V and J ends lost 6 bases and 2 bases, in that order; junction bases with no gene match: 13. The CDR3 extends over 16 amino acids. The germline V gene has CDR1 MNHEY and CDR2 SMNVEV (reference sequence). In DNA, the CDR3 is TGTGCCAGCAGCCTCTCCGACAGGGCGTCTACCTACGAGCAGTACTTC. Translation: CASSLSDRASTYEQYF.

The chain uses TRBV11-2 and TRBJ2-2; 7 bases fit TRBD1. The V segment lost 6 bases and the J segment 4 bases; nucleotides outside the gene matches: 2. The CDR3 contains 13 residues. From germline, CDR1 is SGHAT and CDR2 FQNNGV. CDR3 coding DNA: TGTGCCAGCAGTTGGACAGGCACCGGGGAGCTGTTTTTT. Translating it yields CASSWTGTGELFF.

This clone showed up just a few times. The CDR3 loop is CATSRSRRGGNQPQHF. The CDR3 DNA is TGTGCCACCAGCAGATCTCGACGGGGGGGAAATCAGCCCCAGCATTTT. The chain employs TRBV15 and TRBJ1-5; a possible D gene is TRBD1 (5 bases). V was shortened by 2 bases and J by 4 bases, with 15 bases between the two germline ends. The length of the CDR3 is 16 residues. Germline V gene data show CDR1 as LNHNV and CDR2 as YYDKDF (reference sequence).

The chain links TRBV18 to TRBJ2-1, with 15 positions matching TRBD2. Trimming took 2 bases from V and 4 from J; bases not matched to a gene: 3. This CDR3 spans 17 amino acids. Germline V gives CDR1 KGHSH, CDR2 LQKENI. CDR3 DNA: TGTGCCAGCTCACCATCGGGACTAGCGGGAGGTTACAATGAGCAGTTCTTC. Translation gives CASSPSGLAGGYNEQFF.

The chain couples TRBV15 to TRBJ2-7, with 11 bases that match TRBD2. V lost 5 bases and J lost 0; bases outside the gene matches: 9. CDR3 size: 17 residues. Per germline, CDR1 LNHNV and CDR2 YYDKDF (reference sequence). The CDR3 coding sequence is TGTGCCACCAGCCGACGACTAGCGGGACTAAGCTCCTACGAGCAGTACTTC. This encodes CATSRRLAGLSSYEQYF.

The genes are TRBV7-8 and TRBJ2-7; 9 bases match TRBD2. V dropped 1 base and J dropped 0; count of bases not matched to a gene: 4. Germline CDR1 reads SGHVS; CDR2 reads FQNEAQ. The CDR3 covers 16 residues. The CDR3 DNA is TGTGCCAGCAGCTTAGGCCTAGCGGGGTCCTCCTACGAGCAGTACTTC. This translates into CASSLGLAGSSYEQYF.

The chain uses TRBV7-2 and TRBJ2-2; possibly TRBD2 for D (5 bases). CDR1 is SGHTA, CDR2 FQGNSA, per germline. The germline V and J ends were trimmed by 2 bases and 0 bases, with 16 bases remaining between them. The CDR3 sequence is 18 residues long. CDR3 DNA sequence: TGTGCCAGCAGCTTATATCCCCAGACTATCACGAACACCGGGGAGCTGTTTTTT. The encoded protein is CASSLYPQTITNTGELFF.

CDR3 DNA sequence: TGTGCCAGCAGCAAGCGAGGTTCAGATACGCAGTATTTT. Its translation: CASSKRGSDTQYF. This sequence joins TRBV14 and TRBJ2-3, with D uncertain. V was pared by 5 bases and J by 4 bases, with 10 bases between. The CDR3 is 13 residues long. Germline V gives CDR1 SGHDN, CDR2 FVKESK.

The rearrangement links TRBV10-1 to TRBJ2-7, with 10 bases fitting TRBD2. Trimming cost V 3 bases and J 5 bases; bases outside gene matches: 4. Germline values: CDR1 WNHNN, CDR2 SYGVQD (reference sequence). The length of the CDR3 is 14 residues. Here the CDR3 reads CASSDSLAGDEQYF. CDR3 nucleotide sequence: TGCGCCAGCAGTGATTCGCTAGCGGGAGACGAGCAGTACTTC.

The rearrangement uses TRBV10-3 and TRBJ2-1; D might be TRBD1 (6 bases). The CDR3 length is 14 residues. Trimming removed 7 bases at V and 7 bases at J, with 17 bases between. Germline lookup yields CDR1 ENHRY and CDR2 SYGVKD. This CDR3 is CAITRDIRGNEQFF. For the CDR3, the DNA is TGTGCCATCACCCGGGACATAAGGGGGAATGAGCAGTTCTTC.

CDR3 DNA: TGTGCCAGCAGCTCCGGACTAGCGGGAGGTGAGCAGTACTTC. It codes for CASSSGLAGGEQYF. The V call is TRBV7-3, the J call TRBJ2-7, with TRBD2 matching over 14 bases. In germline, CDR1 is SGHTA, CDR2 FQGTGA. This CDR3 comprises 14 residues. Germline trimming cut 4 bases from V and 7 bases from J; bases unmatched to any gene: 3. Filled out from reference TRBV7-3 and TRBJ2-7, the complete variable domain reads GAGVSQTPSNKVTEKGKYVELRCDPISGHTALYWYRQSLGQGPEFLIYFQGTGAADDSGLPNDRFFAVRPEGSVSTLKIQRTERGDSAVYLCASSSGLAGGEQYFGPGTRLTVT.

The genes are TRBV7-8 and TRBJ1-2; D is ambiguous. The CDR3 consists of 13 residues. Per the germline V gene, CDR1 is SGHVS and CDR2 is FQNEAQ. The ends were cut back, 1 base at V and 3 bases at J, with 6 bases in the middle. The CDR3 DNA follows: TGTGCCAGCAGCTTAGTTCAGGACTATGGCTACACCTTC. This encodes CASSLVQDYGYTF.

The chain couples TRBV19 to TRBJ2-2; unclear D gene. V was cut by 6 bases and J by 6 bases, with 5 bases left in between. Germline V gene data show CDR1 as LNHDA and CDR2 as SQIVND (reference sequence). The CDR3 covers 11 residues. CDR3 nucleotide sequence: TGTGCCAGTAGCCGCGCCGGGGAGCTGTTTTTT. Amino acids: CASSRAGELFF.

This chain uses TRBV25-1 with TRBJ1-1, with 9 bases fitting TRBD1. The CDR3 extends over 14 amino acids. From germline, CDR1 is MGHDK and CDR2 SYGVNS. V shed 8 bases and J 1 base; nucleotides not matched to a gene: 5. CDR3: CASGETGGNTEAFF. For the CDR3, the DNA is TGTGCCAGCGGGGAGACAGGGGGGAACACTGAAGCTTTCTTT.

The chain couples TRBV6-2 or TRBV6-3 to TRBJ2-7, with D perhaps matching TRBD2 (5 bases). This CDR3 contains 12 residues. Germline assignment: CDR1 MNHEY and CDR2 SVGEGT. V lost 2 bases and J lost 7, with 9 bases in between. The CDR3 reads CASSYGSGEQYF. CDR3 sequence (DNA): TGTGCCAGCAGTTACGGGTCGGGGGAGCAGTACTTC.

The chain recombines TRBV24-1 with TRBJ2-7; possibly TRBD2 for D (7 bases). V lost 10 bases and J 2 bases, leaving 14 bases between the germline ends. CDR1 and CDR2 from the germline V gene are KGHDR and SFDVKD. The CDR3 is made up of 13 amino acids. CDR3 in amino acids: CATKGGGPYEQYF. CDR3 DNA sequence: TGTGCCACTAAGGGGGGGGGACCCTACGAGCAGTACTTC.

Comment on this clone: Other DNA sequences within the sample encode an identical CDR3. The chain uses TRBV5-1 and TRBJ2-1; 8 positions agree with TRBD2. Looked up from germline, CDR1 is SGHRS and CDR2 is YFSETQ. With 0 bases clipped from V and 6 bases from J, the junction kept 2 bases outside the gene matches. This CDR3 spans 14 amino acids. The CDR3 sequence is CASSLATSGNEQFF. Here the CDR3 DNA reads TGCGCCAGCAGCTTGGCCACTAGCGGCAATGAGCAGTTCTTC.

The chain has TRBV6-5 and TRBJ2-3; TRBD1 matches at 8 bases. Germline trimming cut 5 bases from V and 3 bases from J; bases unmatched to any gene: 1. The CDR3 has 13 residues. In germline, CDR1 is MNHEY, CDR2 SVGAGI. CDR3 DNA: TGTGCCAGCAGTAGACAGGGGACAGATACGCAGTATTTT. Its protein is CASSRQGTDTQYF.

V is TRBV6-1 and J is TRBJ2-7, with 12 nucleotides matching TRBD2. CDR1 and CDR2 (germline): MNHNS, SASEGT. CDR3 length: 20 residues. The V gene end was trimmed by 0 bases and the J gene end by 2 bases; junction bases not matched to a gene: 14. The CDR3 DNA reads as TGTGCCAGCAGTGAAGCTGGGTGGAGGCTAGCGGGAGGGGCAGCCTACGAGCAGTACTTC. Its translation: CASSEAGWRLAGGAAYEQYF.

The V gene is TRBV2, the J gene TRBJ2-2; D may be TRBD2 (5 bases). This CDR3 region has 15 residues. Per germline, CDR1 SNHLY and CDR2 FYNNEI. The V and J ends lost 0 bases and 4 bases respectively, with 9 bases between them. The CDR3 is CASSEARVSTGELFF. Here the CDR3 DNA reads TGTGCCAGCAGTGAAGCGAGGGTCAGCACCGGGGAGCTGTTTTTT.

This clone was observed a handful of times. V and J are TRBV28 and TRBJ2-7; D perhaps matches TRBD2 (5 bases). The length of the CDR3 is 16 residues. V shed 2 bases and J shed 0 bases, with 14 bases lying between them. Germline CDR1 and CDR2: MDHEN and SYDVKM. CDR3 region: CASSLAAGGSSYEQYF. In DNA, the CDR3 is TGTGCCAGCAGTTTAGCGGCGGGCGGTAGCTCCTACGAGCAGTACTTC.

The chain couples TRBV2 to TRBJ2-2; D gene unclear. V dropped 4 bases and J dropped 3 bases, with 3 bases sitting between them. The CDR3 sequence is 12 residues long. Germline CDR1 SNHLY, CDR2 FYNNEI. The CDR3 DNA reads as TGTGCCAGCAGTGTATACACCGGGGAGCTGTTTTTT. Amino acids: CASSVYTGELFF.

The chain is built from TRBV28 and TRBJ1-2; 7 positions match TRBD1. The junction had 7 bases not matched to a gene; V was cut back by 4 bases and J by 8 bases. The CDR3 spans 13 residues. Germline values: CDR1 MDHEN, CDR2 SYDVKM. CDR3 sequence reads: CASSYTGTDGYTF. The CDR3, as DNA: TGTGCCAGCAGTTACACCGGGACAGACGGCTACACCTTC.

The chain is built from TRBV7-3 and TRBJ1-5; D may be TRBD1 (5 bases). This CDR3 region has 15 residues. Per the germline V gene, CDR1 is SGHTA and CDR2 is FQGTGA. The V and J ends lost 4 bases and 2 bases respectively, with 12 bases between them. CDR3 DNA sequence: TGTGCCAGCAGCTCCGGACACTGGGGCAATCAGCCCCAGCATTTT. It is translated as CASSSGHWGNQPQHF.

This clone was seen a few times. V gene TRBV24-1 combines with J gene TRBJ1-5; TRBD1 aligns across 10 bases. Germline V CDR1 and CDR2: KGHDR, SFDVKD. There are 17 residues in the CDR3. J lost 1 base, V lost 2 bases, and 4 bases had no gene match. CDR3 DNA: TGTGCCACCAGTGATTCCAAGACAGGGGGCAGCAATCAGCCCCAGCATTTT. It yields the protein CATSDSKTGGSNQPQHF.

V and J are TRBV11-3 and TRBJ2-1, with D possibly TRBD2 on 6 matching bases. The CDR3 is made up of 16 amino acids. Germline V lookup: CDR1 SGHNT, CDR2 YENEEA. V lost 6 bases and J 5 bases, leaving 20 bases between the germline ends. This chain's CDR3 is CASRGGSARLHNEQFF. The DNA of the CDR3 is TGTGCCAGCAGGGGGGGTAGTGCTAGGCTCCACAATGAGCAGTTCTTC.

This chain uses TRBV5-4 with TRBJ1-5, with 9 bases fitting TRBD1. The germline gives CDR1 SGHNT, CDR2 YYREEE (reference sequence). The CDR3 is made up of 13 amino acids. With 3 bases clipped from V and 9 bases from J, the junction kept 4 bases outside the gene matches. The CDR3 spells CASSSQTGGPQHF. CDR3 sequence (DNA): TGTGCCAGCAGCTCACAGACAGGGGGGCCCCAGCATTTT.

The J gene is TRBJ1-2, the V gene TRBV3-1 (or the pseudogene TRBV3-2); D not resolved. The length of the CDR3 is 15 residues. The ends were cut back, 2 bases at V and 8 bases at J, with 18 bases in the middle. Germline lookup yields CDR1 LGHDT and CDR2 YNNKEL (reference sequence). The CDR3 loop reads CASSQRARGGEGYTF. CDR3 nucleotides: TGTGCCAGCAGCCAAAGGGCGCGGGGAGGAGAGGGCTACACCTTC.